This T cell receptor beta chain emerged from a study of blood T cells in healthy people across ages. Using a J-beta primer mix together with a sample-barcoded 5' primer, a second PCR was run for roughly 6 to 11 cycles. TCRdb itself ran the 5' RACE reads through MiXCR, one entry per CDR3 protein. Of around 1,600,000 distinct CDR3 sequences detected, approximately 43% appear once; the ten largest clones hold just over 4%. The V gene end was trimmed by 3 bases and the J gene end by 0 bases; junction bases not matched to a gene: 8. The CDR3 is made up of 18 amino acids. CDR1 LGHNA and CDR2 YSLEER come from the germline V gene. The donors, healthy Caucasians from Russia, were aged 6 to 90.

Sequenced input: blood. V gene TRBV4-3 combines with J gene TRBJ2-4, with 10 bases aligning to TRBD2. The receptor was isolated from a woman under 30 in good health. CDR3 nucleotides: TGCGCCAGCAGCCAGGTGTTAGCGGGAGGACTAGCCAAAAACATTCAGTACTTC. This sequence encodes CASSQVLAGGLAKNIQYF.